The 25 T cell receptor beta chains reported below all come from one sample, sequenced in a study of T cells in Graves' hyperthyroidism and ophthalmopathy. The CDR3 regions of TCR beta were amplified from RNA transcripts. The TCR CDR3 first-round RT-PCR relied on the HTBI primer set. TCRdb reanalysed the multiplex PCR reads using MiXCR and keeps one entry per CDR3 protein. Of 350,000 or so distinct CDR3 sequences listed, about 18% are singletons. Specimen: blood. The receptors stem from a woman under 40 with Graves' hyperthyroidism that later progressed to Graves' ophthalmopathy.

This clonotype appeared many times. This sequence joins TRBV19 and TRBJ2-1; 7 bases are a match to TRBD2. V lost 7 bases, J lost 9 bases, and 12 bases stayed unmatched. CDR1 is LNHDA and CDR2 is SQIVND in the germline V gene (reference sequence). There are 14 residues in the CDR3. The CDR3 DNA reads as TGTGCCAGTACCCGGAGGGAAGCGGGAAGTGAGCAGTTCTTC. It specifies CASTRREAGSEQFF.

This clonotype was seen ten or more times. This chain connects TRBV19 to TRBJ2-3; D may correspond to TRBD1 or TRBD2 (5 bases each). The length of the CDR3 is 15 residues. CDR1 is LNHDA and CDR2 is SQIVND in the germline V gene (reference sequence). Trimming pared 3 bases from V and 2 bases from J, leaving 12 bases between. The CDR3 nucleotides are TGTGCCAGTAGTATCGGCCCGGGGACCACAGATACGCAGTATTTT. Protein: CASSIGPGTTDTQYF.

The genes are TRBV27 and TRBJ2-1; TRBD1 is a possible D gene (5 bases). Germline CDR1 reads MNHEY; CDR2 reads SMNVEV (reference sequence). The CDR3 has 14 amino acids. The V end was cut by 8 bases, the J end by 0 bases, with 11 bases between. CDR3 coding DNA: TGTGCCAGCGCAGGGTCTGGCTCCTACAATGAGCAGTTCTTC. It specifies CASAGSGSYNEQFF.

This clonotype has a count of ten or more. The rearrangement uses TRBV5-1 and TRBJ2-7; possible D gene TRBD1, 6 bases. The V end lost 5 bases, the J end lost 5 bases, and 20 bases lay between the germline ends. The CDR3 is made up of 15 amino acids. Germline CDR1 and CDR2: SGHRS and YFSETQ. CDR3 sequence reads: CASSSTSTGWNEQYF. CDR3 DNA sequence: TGCGCCAGCAGTTCGACCTCGACAGGATGGAACGAGCAGTACTTC.

The table lists this clonotype with a few counts. V usage is TRBV25-1 and J usage is TRBJ2-1; 9 positions match TRBD2. There are 18 residues in the CDR3. The V gene's germline CDR1 is MGHDK and CDR2 SYGVNS. The ends lost 4 bases at V and 0 bases at J; junction bases unmatched: 10. CDR3 amino acids: CASSGLAGLTRSYNEQFF. The CDR3 DNA follows: TGTGCCAGCAGTGGCCTAGCGGGGCTTACCCGCTCCTACAATGAGCAGTTCTTC.

The V and J genes are TRBV7-2 and TRBJ2-3, with 7 bases aligning to TRBD2. Germline V CDR1 and CDR2: SGHTA, FQGNSA. The CDR3 has 15 amino acids. V gave up 0 bases and J gave up 6 bases; unmatched junction bases: 6. The CDR3 loop is CASSLAGGIVDTQYF. The CDR3 DNA follows: TGTGCCAGCAGCTTAGCGGGAGGGATAGTGGATACGCAGTATTTT.

This chain connects TRBV5-1 to TRBJ2-1; 10 bases map to TRBD1. J gave up 8 bases and V 4 bases, and 9 bases lay outside the gene matches. CDR3 size: 15 residues. Germline CDR1 and CDR2: SGHRS and YFSETQ. CDR3 loop: CASSVGQGEWDEQFF. CDR3 DNA sequence: TGCGCCAGCAGCGTAGGACAGGGGGAATGGGATGAGCAGTTCTTC.

There are a few counts of this clonotype. The chain combines TRBV12-3 or TRBV12-4 with TRBJ2-1; D is perhaps TRBD1 (5 bases). This CDR3 has 14 residues. With 5 bases removed from V and 9 bases from J, the gap between germline ends came to 17 bases. The CDR3: CASSSTGGWGEQFF. CDR3 sequence (DNA): TGTGCCAGCAGTAGCACAGGCGGCTGGGGTGAGCAGTTCTTC.

This clonotype was picked up a small number of times. The chain is built from TRBV28 and TRBJ1-5; 7 bases match TRBD1. This CDR3 has 16 amino acids. After removal of 6 bases from V and 0 bases from J, the junction contained 8 bases not matched to a gene. Germline loops: CDR1 MDHEN, CDR2 SYDVKM. The CDR3 DNA follows: TGTGCCAGCAGCCAAATCGGGACAGATAGCAATCAGCCCCAGCATTTT. It yields the protein CASSQIGTDSNQPQHF.

The sample holds a few counts of this clonotype. A much bigger clone sits one base away, suggesting this may be a read error. The rearrangement uses TRBV5-1 and TRBJ2-1; TRBD2 aligns across 7 bases. The CDR3 contains 12 residues. Germline lookup yields CDR1 SGHRS and CDR2 YFSETQ. The junction had 7 bases not matched to a gene; V was cut back by 7 bases and J by 9 bases. CDR3 residues: CASAPGGSEQFF. CDR3 sequence (DNA): TGCGCCAGCGCCCCGGGGGGTAGTGAGCAGTTCTTC.

The table lists this clonotype with a few counts. The chain has TRBV6-5 and TRBJ2-7; the match to TRBD1 covers 9 bases. The germline V gene encodes CDR1 MNHEY and CDR2 SVGAGI. The J segment lost 0 bases and the V segment lost 2 bases, leaving 5 bases of the junction unmatched. This CDR3 region has 16 residues. CDR3 bases: TGTGCCAGCAGTTACCGGACAGGGGACAGCTCCTACGAGCAGTACTTC. This encodes CASSYRTGDSSYEQYF.

This clonotype was found many times. The chain joins TRBV28 to TRBJ2-3; the match to TRBD2 covers 10 bases. The CDR3 runs 18 residues. Trimming cost V 5 bases and J 3 bases; bases outside gene matches: 14. Per germline, CDR1 MDHEN and CDR2 SYDVKM. CDR3 amino acids: CASSTITPGTSVTDTQYF. CDR3 sequence (DNA): TGTGCCAGCAGTACAATCACCCCCGGGACTAGCGTAACAGATACGCAGTATTTT.

This clonotype was recorded many times. V gene TRBV28 combines with J gene TRBJ2-7, with 9 bases matching TRBD1. V gave up 5 bases and J gave up 5 bases; unmatched junction bases: 10. Germline CDR1 is MDHEN and CDR2 is SYDVKM. This CDR3 contains 15 residues. The DNA of the CDR3 is TGTGCCAGCAGTACCGGGGGACAGGGTGGAGACGAGCAGTACTTC. Residues: CASSTGGQGGDEQYF.

The chain links TRBV5-5 to TRBJ1-4; TRBD1 might be the D (5 bases). With 4 bases removed from V and 6 bases from J, the gap between germline ends came to 16 bases. CDR1 SGHKS and CDR2 YYEKEE come from the germline V gene (reference sequence). CDR3 size: 15 residues. CDR3 residues: CASSPPRQRHEKLFF. CDR3 bases: TGTGCCAGCAGCCCCCCGAGACAGCGGCATGAAAAACTGTTTTTT.

At least ten counts were recorded for this clonotype. The V call is TRBV10-3, the J call TRBJ2-2; TRBD2 aligns across 10 bases. J lost 5 bases, V lost 3 bases, and 12 bases had no gene match. CDR3 length equals 18 residues. Germline V gene data show CDR1 as ENHRY and CDR2 as SYGVKD. The CDR3, as DNA: TGTGCCATCAGTGAATCCCAGCGGGGGGGCTTTGTTACCGGGGAGCTGTTTTTT. Amino acid sequence: CAISESQRGGFVTGELFF.

The gene calls are TRBV7-9 and TRBJ2-1, with 11 positions matching TRBD2. The CDR3 has 16 amino acids. V lost 5 bases to trimming and J lost 7 bases; unmatched junction nucleotides: 10. Germline CDR1 SEHNR, CDR2 FQNEAQ (reference sequence). CDR3 DNA: TGTGCCAGCAGCCCGACTAGCGGGACTAGTAAAAATGAGCAGTTCTTC. It encodes CASSPTSGTSKNEQFF.

This clonotype was recorded at least ten times. The genes are TRBV6-1 and TRBJ1-5; 8 bases align to TRBD1. J was trimmed by 0 bases and V by 6 bases; bases with no gene match: 4. CDR3 length equals 15 residues. CDR1 is MNHNS and CDR2 is SASEGT in the germline V gene. The CDR3 reads CASRDRDYSNQPQHF. In DNA, the CDR3 is TGTGCCAGCAGGGACAGGGACTATAGCAATCAGCCCCAGCATTTT.

The rearrangement joins TRBV12-3 or TRBV12-4 to TRBJ2-3; TRBD2 might be the D (5 bases). This CDR3 is 13 amino acids long. Trimming took off 8 bases at V and 1 base at J, with 10 bases between the two ends. The CDR3: CASGRARTDTQYF. CDR3 coding DNA: TGTGCCAGCGGGCGGGCCCGCACAGATACGCAGTATTTT.

The J gene is TRBJ2-3, the V gene TRBV14; D gene ambiguous. Germline CDR1 SGHDN, CDR2 FVKESK. This CDR3 has 13 residues. V gave up 0 bases and J gave up 7 bases, with 8 bases separating them. The CDR3 spells CASSQDTTYTQYF. CDR3 nucleotide sequence: TGTGCCAGCAGCCAAGATACGACGTATACGCAGTATTTT.

The chain carries TRBV9 and TRBJ2-1; 9 nucleotides align to TRBD2. Germline values: CDR1 SGDLS, CDR2 YYNGEE. The CDR3 runs 17 residues. The V segment lost 0 bases and the J segment 2 bases; nucleotides outside the gene matches: 6. The CDR3 coding sequence is TGTGCCAGCAGCGTAGAGGGTAGCGGGAGCCCCTACAATGAGCAGTTCTTC. Translated, it gives CASSVEGSGSPYNEQFF. Filled out from reference TRBV9 and TRBJ2-1, the complete variable domain reads DSGVTQTPKHLITATGQRVTLRCSPRSGDLSVYWYQQSLDQGLQFLIQYYNGEERAKGNILERFSAQQFPDLHSELNLSSLELGDSALYFCASSVEGSGSPYNEQFFGPGTRLTVL.

This clonotype was seen many times. The rearrangement uses TRBV18 and TRBJ2-3; possible D gene TRBD2, 5 bases. Between the trimmed V and J ends, which lost 3 bases and 8 bases, there was a span of 21 bases. The CDR3 is 16 residues long. CDR1 and CDR2 from the germline V gene are KGHSH and LQKENI. The CDR3 here is CASSPDSLGVVGTQYF. CDR3 nucleotides: TGTGCCAGCTCACCCGACTCTTTGGGAGTCGTCGGTACGCAGTATTTT.

This clonotype was counted at least ten times. The chain recombines TRBV2 with TRBJ1-5, with D possibly matching TRBD1 (6 bases). V was pared by 6 bases and J by 0 bases, with 12 bases between. The CDR3 has 15 amino acids. Germline V CDR1 and CDR2: SNHLY, FYNNEI. The CDR3: CASSKQGYSNQPQHF. CDR3 in DNA: TGTGCCAGCAGCAAACAGGGATATAGCAATCAGCCCCAGCATTTT.

This clonotype was observed once. This rearrangement joins TRBV2 to TRBJ2-1; D remains ambiguous. The V and J ends lost 3 bases and 4 bases respectively, with 13 bases between them. The CDR3 spans 15 residues. In germline, CDR1 is SNHLY, CDR2 FYNNEI. CDR3 amino acids: CASSDSWQNYNEQFF. The CDR3 DNA sequence: TGTGCCAGCAGTGATTCGTGGCAGAATTACAATGAGCAGTTCTTC.

V is TRBV2 and J is TRBJ2-3; no clear D. The CDR3 is 11 residues long. Trimming left V 11 bases short and J 4 bases short, with 10 bases between. Germline V gene data show CDR1 as SNHLY and CDR2 as FYNNEI. The CDR3 sequence: CAAPMSDTQYF. CDR3 nucleotide sequence: TGTGCCGCCCCCATGTCAGATACGCAGTATTTT.

This clonotype showed up many times. CDR3 amino acids: CASSLGPTSDSTDTQYF. CDR3 DNA: TGTGCCAGCAGCTTAGGCCCCACTAGCGACAGCACAGATACGCAGTATTTT. J is TRBJ2-3 and V is TRBV7-9, with 7 nucleotides matching TRBD2. V shed 1 base and J 0 bases; nucleotides not matched to a gene: 7. This CDR3 has 17 amino acids. Per the germline V gene, CDR1 is SEHNR and CDR2 is FQNEAQ (reference sequence).